This TCR beta chain stems from a study of Ad26.COV2.S vaccination and SARS-CoV-2 variants. The treatment denotes: 19 received Ad26.COV2.S at low or high dose, single or two shots; about five received placebo; per-sample allocation not given. Samples were taken on day 63 after the first vaccine or placebo injection. The J segment lost 4 bases and the V segment lost 0 bases, leaving 6 bases of the junction unmatched. The CDR3 is made up of 16 amino acids. CDR1 is PRHDT, CDR2 FYEKMQ, per germline (reference sequence). Assay used: immunoSEQ multiplex PCR; TCRdb lists only in-frame clones, some missing. The repertoire holds around 300,000 clones, approximately 86% seen once, with about 10% in the top ten.

This clonotype was obtained from a person between 18 and 65 years old who received the Ad26.COV2.S COVID-19 vaccine or a placebo. Source: peripheral blood, taken in a trial of Ad26.COV2.S vaccine versus placebo. The chain carries TRBV13 and TRBJ1-2, with 9 bases lining up with TRBD1. The CDR3 is CASSLGGTGSRYGYTF. As DNA, the CDR3 is TGTGCCAGCAGCTTAGGGGGGACAGGGTCGCGCTATGGCTACACCTTC. The full variable domain, with the rest looked up from reference TRBV13 and TRBJ1-2, is AAGVIQSPRHLIKEKRETATLKCYPIPRHDTVYWYQQGPGQDPQFLISFYEKMQSDKGSIPDRFSAQQFSDYHSELNMSSLELGDSALYFCASSLGGTGSRYGYTFGSGTRLTVV.